Included here is one TCR beta chain sequence, with context. Its specificity is not known. This sample was taken from a study of cytomegalovirus exposure and HLA in healthy donors. V gave up 0 bases and J gave up 0 bases, with 6 bases separating them. The CDR3 is made up of 15 amino acids. Germline V CDR1 and CDR2: SGDLS, YYNGEE. PCR primers comprised 60 Vbeta and 13 Jbeta primers. Profiled with immunoSEQ multiplex PCR; TCRdb holds only in-frame clones, not every one. The table lists 200,000 to 250,000 clones, around 81% of them singletons. Overall study findings and caveats: More clonal expansion characterized HLA-associated TCR beta chains than equally common others in a later analysis. CMV serostatus alone was available as immune exposure information.

This TCR derives from a woman aged 55-75 years in good health and CMV-seropositive. V and J are TRBV9 and TRBJ2-2; D call uncertain. Sequences were obtained from PBMCs. The CDR3 coding sequence is TGTGCCAGCAGCGTAGACTCGACGAACACCGGGGAGCTGTTTTTT. It specifies CASSVDSTNTGELFF.